This is a list of T cell receptor beta chains from one sample in a study of OX40 agonist ivuxolimab in advanced cancers. Data came from immunoSEQ multiplex PCR; TCRdb stores just in-frame clones and leaves some out. The sample includes roughly 30,000 clones, about 93% of them seen just once. Sequenced here: CD4+ or CD8+ T cells sorted from blood, sampled in a trial of the OX40 agonist ivuxolimab. The source is an adult with an advanced solid tumor such as melanoma, head and neck, liver or kidney cancer. The CDR3 runs from the conserved cysteine through the conserved F or W. The D gene is left open where the match is weak. Clone size appears in some rows only: once, few, many, or a class for an expanded clone.

v_call	clone_size	d_call	j_call	cdr3_aa	cdr3_nt
TRBV4-3	-	-	TRBJ2-4	CASSQVGGSENIQYF	TGCGCCAGCAGCCAAGTAGGAGGTAGCGAGAACATTCAGTACTTC
TRBV7-2	few	TRBD2	TRBJ2-1	CASSHSGRAMDEQFF	TGTGCCAGCAGCCATAGCGGGAGGGCCATGGATGAGCAGTTCTTC
TRBV6-5	-	-	TRBJ2-7	CASSLHYEQYF	TGTGCCAGCAGTTTACACTACGAGCAGTACTTC
TRBV19	-	-	TRBJ2-5	CASSIGAARETQYF	TGTGCCAGTAGTATAGGAGCAGCCCGAGAGACCCAGTACTTC
TRBV28	-	TRBD2	TRBJ2-7	CASSFMDLDLALAGVREQYF	TGTGCCAGCAGTTTTATGGATTTAGATTTGGCACTAGCGGGAGTAAGGGAGCAGTACTTC
TRBV27	-	-	TRBJ2-2	CASSFPGGELFF	TGTGCCAGCAGTTTCCCTGGGGGGGAGCTGTTTTTT
TRBV27	-	-	TRBJ2-1	CASSSFGPTIVLRGGDEQFF	TGTGCCAGCAGTTCTTTTGGACCCACGATAGTTTTGCGGGGTGGGGATGAGCAGTTCTTC
TRBV9	-	TRBD2	TRBJ2-1	CASSEAGGAEQEQFF	TGTGCCAGCAGCGAGGCGGGGGGGGCCGAACAGGAGCAGTTCTTC
TRBV2	-	-	TRBJ1-4	CASSPPVATNEKLFF	TGTGCCAGCAGCCCTCCAGTTGCAACTAATGAAAAACTGTTTTTT
TRBV7-2	-	TRBD1	TRBJ1-2	CASSLVLGQGYGYTF	TGTGCCAGCAGCTTAGTTCTCGGACAGGGCTATGGCTACACCTTC
TRBV29-1	-	-	TRBJ2-3	CSVRVAEGGNTDTQYF	TGCAGCGTTCGTGTTGCCGAGGGGGGGAACACAGATACGCAGTATTTT
TRBV7-3	-	-	TRBJ2-5	CASSLTQETQYF	TGTGCCAGCAGCTTAACGCAAGAGACCCAGTACTTC
TRBV2	-	-	TRBJ2-7	CASLAPLFEQYF	TGTGCCAGCTTAGCGCCCCTTTTCGAGCAGTACTTC
TRBV7-8	-	TRBD2	TRBJ2-2	CASSELAGGPTGELFF	TGTGCCAGCAGCGAACTAGCGGGGGGCCCCACCGGGGAGCTGTTTTTT
TRBV13	-	-	TRBJ2-3	CASSLGQPRADTQYF	TGTGCCAGCAGCTTAGGACAGCCGAGGGCAGATACGCAGTATTTT
TRBV28	-	-	TRBJ1-1	CASSDSDNTEAFF	TGTGCCAGCAGCGACAGCGACAACACTGAAGCTTTCTTT
TRBV6-1	-	-	TRBJ2-2	CASSEDRGVMNTGELFF	TGTGCCAGCAGTGAAGATAGGGGAGTGATGAACACCGGGGAGCTGTTTTTT
TRBV9	-	-	TRBJ2-1	CASSARGYNEQFF	TGTGCCAGCAGCGCCCGGGGATACAATGAGCAGTTCTTC
TRBV2	-	-	TRBJ2-3	CASSVALFITDTQYF	TGTGCCAGCAGTGTGGCCCTGTTCATCACAGATACGCAGTATTTT
TRBV4-1	-	-	TRBJ2-5	CASSPGAGQETQYF	TGCGCCAGCAGCCCCGGGGCAGGGCAAGAGACCCAGTACTTC
TRBV4-3	-	-	TRBJ2-7	CASSQDWGYSYEQYF	TGCGCCAGCAGCCAAGATTGGGGGTACTCCTACGAGCAGTACTTC
TRBV7-8	-	-	TRBJ2-7	CASSALRGGVLYEQYF	TGTGCCAGCAGCGCCCTCAGGGGAGGGGTCCTCTACGAGCAGTACTTC
TRBV28	-	TRBD1	TRBJ2-5	CASMGQAPTQYF	TGTGCCAGCATGGGACAGGCCCCGACCCAGTACTTC
TRBV28	-	-	TRBJ1-5	CAGSPFVGNQPQHF	TGTGCCGGTTCCCCATTCGTGGGGAATCAGCCCCAGCATTTT
TRBV9	once	TRBD2	TRBJ2-1	CASSVRSGGTNNEQFF	TGTGCCAGCAGCGTTCGAAGCGGGGGGACCAACAATGAGCAGTTCTTC
TRBV29-1	-	-	TRBJ2-7	CSVESRAYEQYF	TGCAGCGTTGAATCTAGGGCCTACGAGCAGTACTTC
TRBV7-6	once	-	TRBJ1-1	CASSLEATNTEAFF	TGTGCCAGCAGCTTAGAGGCGACGAACACTGAAGCTTTCTTT
TRBV4-3	-	TRBD2	TRBJ2-3	CAPTGGCQPGGSTDTQYF	TGCGCCCCCACCGGGGGGTGCCAACCGGGAGGATCCACAGATACGCAGTATTTT
TRBV6-6	-	TRBD1	TRBJ1-1	CASSNDRGDMNTEAFF	TGTGCCAGCAGCAACGACAGGGGCGACATGAACACTGAAGCTTTCTTT
TRBV4-1	-	TRBD1	TRBJ2-2	CASGYRGQTGELFF	TGCGCCAGCGGGTACAGGGGGCAAACCGGGGAGCTGTTTTTT
TRBV5-1	once	-	TRBJ1-1	CASSYLTAGDTEAFF	TGCGCCAGCAGTTATCTGACAGCCGGGGACACTGAAGCTTTCTTT
TRBV27	once	-	TRBJ2-2	CASSFQHITGELFF	TGTGCCAGCAGTTTCCAACATATCACCGGGGAGCTGTTTTTT
TRBV27	few	-	TRBJ1-5	CASSPGAYQPQHF	TGTGCCAGCAGCCCCGGGGCCTATCAGCCCCAGCATTTT
TRBV27	-	TRBD2	TRBJ2-3	CASSLFFLGGSPDTQYF	TGTGCCAGCAGTTTATTTTTCCTTGGCGGGAGCCCAGATACGCAGTATTTT
TRBV4-1	-	-	TRBJ2-1	CASSQVTGSVNEQFF	TGCGCCAGCAGCCAAGTCACAGGGTCCGTCAATGAGCAGTTCTTC
TRBV7-9	-	TRBD2	TRBJ2-7	CASSRSLGLAGWEQYF	TGTGCCAGCAGCCGGTCCTTGGGACTAGCGGGATGGGAGCAGTACTTC
TRBV29-1	-	TRBD2	TRBJ2-1	CSVEGGISYNEQFF	TGCAGCGTTGAGGGAGGGATCTCCTACAATGAGCAGTTCTTC
TRBV6-4	few	TRBD2	TRBJ2-3	CASSESGGGTDTQYF	TGTGCCAGCAGTGAATCGGGGGGTGGTACAGATACGCAGTATTTT